The 5 T cell receptor beta chains reported below all come from one sample, sequenced in a study of T cells in Graves' hyperthyroidism and ophthalmopathy. TCR beta CDR3 sequences were amplified from RNA transcripts. When the TCR CDR3 underwent first-round RT-PCR, the HTBI primer set was used. TCRdb itself ran the multiplex PCR reads through MiXCR, one entry per CDR3 protein. The data contain about 380,000 distinct CDR3 sequences, approximately 18% of them seen just once; the ten biggest clones take up 35% to 50%. What was sequenced was blood. Receptors were obtained from a young man with Graves' ophthalmopathy.

The chain joins TRBV28 to TRBJ2-6; tentatively, D is TRBD2 (5 bases). Between the trimmed V and J ends, which lost 6 bases and 2 bases, there was a span of 14 bases. The CDR3 is 16 amino acids. CDR1 is MDHEN and CDR2 is SYDVKM in the germline V gene. The CDR3 protein is CASRPWAGPGANVLTF. The CDR3 region has the DNA TGTGCCAGCAGACCGTGGGCGGGTCCTGGGGCCAACGTCCTGACTTTC. The variable domain in full, completed from reference TRBV28 and TRBJ2-6, reads DVKVTQSSRYLVKRTGEKVFLECVQDMDHENMFWYRQDPGLGLRLIYFSYDVKMKEKGDIPEGYSVSREKKERFSLILESASTNQTSMYLCASRPWAGPGANVLTFGAGSRLTVL.

This clonotype was observed many times. The chain has TRBV12-3 or TRBV12-4 and TRBJ2-1; the match to TRBD1 covers 8 bases. The CDR3 spans 12 residues. The J segment lost 9 bases and the V segment lost 4 bases, leaving 2 bases of the junction unmatched. DNA of the CDR3: TGTGCCAGCAGTTGGACAGGGTTTGAGCAGTTCTTC. Translated: CASSWTGFEQFF.

This clonotype was seen only a few times. The gene calls are TRBV7-8 and TRBJ1-2; TRBD1 agrees at 7 bases. CDR1 and CDR2 (germline): SGHVS, FQNEAQ. The CDR3 is made up of 14 amino acids. V was pared by 1 base and J by 7 bases, with 6 bases of the junction left unmatched. In DNA form, the CDR3 reads TGTGCCAGCAGCTTAGGGGACAGAGGCGGTGGCTACACCTTC. Its translation: CASSLGDRGGGYTF.

The rearrangement joins TRBV28 to TRBJ2-5; a possible D gene is TRBD2 (5 bases). The CDR3 spans 15 residues. Trimming stripped 3 bases from V and 1 base from J, with 12 bases between. Germline assignment: CDR1 MDHEN and CDR2 SYDVKM. DNA for the CDR3: TGTGCCAGCAGTTTGAAGGGTGGAGGCCAAGAGACCCAGTACTTC. The encoded protein is CASSLKGGGQETQYF.

Many counts were recorded for this clonotype. The rearrangement links TRBV3-1 to TRBJ2-3, with 9 bases matching TRBD1. Germline V CDR1 and CDR2: LGHDT, YNNKEL (reference sequence). Trimming removed 4 bases from V and 0 bases from J; junction bases left unmatched: 14. The CDR3 loop spans 19 amino acids. The CDR3, as DNA: TGTGCCAGCAGCCTCGGGACAGGGTCCCCCTTTTCTAGCACAGATACGCAGTATTTT. Protein product: CASSLGTGSPFSSTDTQYF.